The 4 T cell receptor beta chains in this list originate from one sample, sequenced in a study of blood T cell repertoires in COVID-19. The protocol was immunoSEQ multiplex PCR, while the TCRdb copy is restricted to in-frame clones and leaves out a portion. This sample has about 200,000 clones, with about four fifths found just once. Sequencing input: peripheral blood. All receptors come from a middle-aged woman with active or convalescent COVID-19.

The gene calls are TRBV28 and TRBJ1-2; no firm D call. CDR1 is MDHEN and CDR2 is SYDVKM in the germline V gene. The ends were cut back, 8 bases at V and 7 bases at J, with 8 bases in the middle. The CDR3 is made up of 10 amino acids. This chain's CDR3 is CASYGGGYTF. CDR3 DNA sequence: TGTGCCAGCTACGGAGGTGGCTACACCTTC.

The chain carries TRBV11-2 and TRBJ2-1, with TRBD1 matching over 9 bases. Germline loops: CDR1 SGHAT, CDR2 FQNNGV. V was clipped by 5 bases and J by 10 bases; unmatched bases: 12. The CDR3 contains 15 residues. CDR3 nucleotides: TGTGCCAGCAGCGCAGCCGGACAGGGGCTAGGGGAGCAGTTCTTC. The encoded protein is CASSAAGQGLGEQFF. Using reference TRBV11-2 and TRBJ2-1 for the parts outside the CDR3, the full variable domain is EAGVAQSPRYKIIEKRQSVAFWCNPISGHATLYWYQQILGQGPKLLIQFQNNGVVDDSQLPKDRFSAERLKGVDSTLKIQPAKLEDSAVYLCASSAAGQGLGEQFFGPGTRLTVL.

The genes are TRBV27 and TRBJ1-1, with no clear D. The CDR3 runs to 15 residues. With 10 bases removed from V and 5 bases from J, the gap between germline ends came to 23 bases. The germline gives CDR1 MNHEY, CDR2 SMNVEV (reference sequence). The CDR3 reads CATKTLGAGGTEAFF. The CDR3 bases are TGTGCCACCAAAACCCTGGGCGCTGGAGGGACTGAAGCTTTCTTT.

The V call is TRBV13, the J call TRBJ1-5; 7 nucleotides align to TRBD1. V shed 5 bases and J 11 bases; nucleotides not matched to a gene: 9. Germline CDR1 and CDR2: PRHDT and FYEKMQ (reference sequence). The CDR3 is 13 amino acids. The CDR3 DNA reads as TGTGCCAGCAGCCAATCCAGACAGGGAACCCAGCATTTT. It specifies CASSQSRQGTQHF.